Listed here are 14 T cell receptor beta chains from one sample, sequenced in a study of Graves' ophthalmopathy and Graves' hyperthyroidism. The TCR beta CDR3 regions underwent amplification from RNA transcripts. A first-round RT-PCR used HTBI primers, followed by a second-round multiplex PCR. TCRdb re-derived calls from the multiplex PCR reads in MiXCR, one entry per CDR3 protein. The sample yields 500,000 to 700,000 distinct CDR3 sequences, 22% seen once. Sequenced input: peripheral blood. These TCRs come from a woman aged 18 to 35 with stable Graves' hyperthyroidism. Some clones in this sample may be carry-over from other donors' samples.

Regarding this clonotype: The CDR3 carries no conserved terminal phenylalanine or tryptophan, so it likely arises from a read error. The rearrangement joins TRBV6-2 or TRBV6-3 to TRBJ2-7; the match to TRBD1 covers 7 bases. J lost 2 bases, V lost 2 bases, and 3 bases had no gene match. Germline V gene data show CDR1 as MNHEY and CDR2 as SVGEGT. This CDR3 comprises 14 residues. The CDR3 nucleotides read TGTGCCAGCAGTTACGGCCAGGGGGCCTACGAGCAGTACATC. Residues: CASSYGQGAYEQYI.

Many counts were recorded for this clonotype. The CDR3 DNA sequence: TGCGCCAGCAGCTTGGAACAGGGAGGATCACCCCTCCACTTT. Translated, it gives CASSLEQGGSPLHF. The V call is TRBV5-1, the J call TRBJ1-6; tentative D call: TRBD1 (6 bases). The CDR3 runs to 14 residues. The germline V gene encodes CDR1 SGHRS and CDR2 YFSETQ. V lost 0 bases to trimming and J lost 10 bases, with 11 bases between them. Full variable domain (rest looked up from reference TRBV5-1 and TRBJ1-6): KAGVTQTPRYLIKTRGQQVTLSCSPISGHRSVSWYQQTPGQGLQFLFEYFSETQRNKGNFPGRFSGRQFSNSRSEMNVSTLELGDSALYLCASSLEQGGSPLHFGNGTRLTVT.

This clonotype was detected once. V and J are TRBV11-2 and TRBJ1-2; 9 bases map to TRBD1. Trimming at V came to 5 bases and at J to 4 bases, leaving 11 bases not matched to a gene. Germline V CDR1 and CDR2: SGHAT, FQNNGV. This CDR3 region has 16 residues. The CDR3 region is CASSPSDGTGFYGYTF. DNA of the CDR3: TGTGCCAGCAGCCCCTCGGACGGGACAGGGTTCTATGGCTACACCTTC. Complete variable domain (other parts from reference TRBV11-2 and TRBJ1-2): EAGVAQSPRYKIIEKRQSVAFWCNPISGHATLYWYQQILGQGPKLLIQFQNNGVVDDSQLPKDRFSAERLKGVDSTLKIQPAKLEDSAVYLCASSPSDGTGFYGYTFGSGTRLTVV.

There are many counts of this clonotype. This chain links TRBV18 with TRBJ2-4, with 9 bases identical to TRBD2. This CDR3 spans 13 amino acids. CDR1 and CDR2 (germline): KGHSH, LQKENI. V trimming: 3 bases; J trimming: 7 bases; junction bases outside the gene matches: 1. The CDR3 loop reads CASSPAGGNIQYF. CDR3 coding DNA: TGTGCCAGCTCACCGGCGGGGGGGAACATTCAGTACTTC.

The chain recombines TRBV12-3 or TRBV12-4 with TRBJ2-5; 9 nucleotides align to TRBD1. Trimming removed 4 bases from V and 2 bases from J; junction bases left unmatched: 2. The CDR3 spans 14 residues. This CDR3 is CASSWGQGQETQYF. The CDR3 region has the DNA TGTGCCAGCAGTTGGGGACAGGGTCAAGAGACCCAGTACTTC.

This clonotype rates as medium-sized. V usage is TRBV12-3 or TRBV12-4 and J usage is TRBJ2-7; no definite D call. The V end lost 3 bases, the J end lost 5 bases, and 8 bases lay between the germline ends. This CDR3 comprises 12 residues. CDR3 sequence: CASSFGQDEQYF. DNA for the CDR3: TGTGCCAGCAGTTTCGGCCAGGACGAGCAGTACTTC.

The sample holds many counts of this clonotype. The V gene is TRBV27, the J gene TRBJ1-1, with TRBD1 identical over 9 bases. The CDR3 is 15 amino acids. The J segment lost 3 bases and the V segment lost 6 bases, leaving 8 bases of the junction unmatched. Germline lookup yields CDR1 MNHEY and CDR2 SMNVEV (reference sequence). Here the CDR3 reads CASSRRQGGDTEAFF. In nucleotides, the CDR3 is TGTGCCAGCAGCCGAAGACAGGGGGGAGACACTGAAGCTTTCTTT.

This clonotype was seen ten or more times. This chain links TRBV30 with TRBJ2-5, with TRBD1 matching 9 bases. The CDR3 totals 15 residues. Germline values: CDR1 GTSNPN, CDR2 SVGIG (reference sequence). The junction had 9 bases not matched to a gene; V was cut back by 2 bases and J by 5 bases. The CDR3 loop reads CAWSFPPGTGETQYF. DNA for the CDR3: TGTGCCTGGAGTTTCCCCCCCGGGACAGGGGAGACCCAGTACTTC. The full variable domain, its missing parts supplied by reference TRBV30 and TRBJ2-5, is SQTIHQWPATLVQPVGSPLSLECTVEGTSNPNLYWYRQAAGRGLQLLFYSVGIGQISSEVPQNLSASRPQDRQFILSSKKLLLSDSGFYLCAWSFPPGTGETQYFGPGTRLLVL.

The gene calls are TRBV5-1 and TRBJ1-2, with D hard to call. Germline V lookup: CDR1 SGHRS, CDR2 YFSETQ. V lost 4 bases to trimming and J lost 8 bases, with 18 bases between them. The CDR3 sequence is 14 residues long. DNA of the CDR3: TGCGCCAGCAGCCTTACCGGACGGGGTGAGGGCTACACCTTC. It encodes CASSLTGRGEGYTF.

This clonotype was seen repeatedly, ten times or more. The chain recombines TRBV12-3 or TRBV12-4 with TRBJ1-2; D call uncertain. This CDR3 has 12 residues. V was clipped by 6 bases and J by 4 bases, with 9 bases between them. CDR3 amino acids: CASSLGFYGYTF. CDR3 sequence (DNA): TGTGCCAGCAGCTTGGGGTTCTATGGCTACACCTTC.

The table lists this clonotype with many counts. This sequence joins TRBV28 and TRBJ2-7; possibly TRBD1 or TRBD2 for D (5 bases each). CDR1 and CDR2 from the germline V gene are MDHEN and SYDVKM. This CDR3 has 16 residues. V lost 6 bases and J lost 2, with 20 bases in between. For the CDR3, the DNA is TGTGCCAGCAGCAGGGACGCAGATAGGAATACCTACGAGCAGTACTTC. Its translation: CASSRDADRNTYEQYF. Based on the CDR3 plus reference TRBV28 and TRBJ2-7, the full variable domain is DVKVTQSSRYLVKRTGEKVFLECVQDMDHENMFWYRQDPGLGLRLIYFSYDVKMKEKGDIPEGYSVSREKKERFSLILESASTNQTSMYLCASSRDADRNTYEQYFGPGTRLTVT.

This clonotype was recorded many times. In nucleotides, the CDR3 is TGTGCCAGCAGTTTCTCCTCAGGGATTCAAGAGACCCAGTACTTC. It is translated as CASSFSSGIQETQYF. This chain links TRBV12-3 or TRBV12-4 with TRBJ2-5; tentatively, D is TRBD1 (5 bases). This CDR3 is built from 15 residues. Trimming left V 3 bases short and J 2 bases short, with 13 bases between.

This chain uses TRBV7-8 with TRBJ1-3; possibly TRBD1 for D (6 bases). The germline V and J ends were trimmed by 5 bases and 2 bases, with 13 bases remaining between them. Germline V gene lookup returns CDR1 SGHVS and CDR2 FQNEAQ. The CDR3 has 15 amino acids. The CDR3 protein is CASSTLQGTGNTIYF. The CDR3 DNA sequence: TGTGCCAGCAGCACCCTACAGGGCACTGGAAACACCATATATTTT.

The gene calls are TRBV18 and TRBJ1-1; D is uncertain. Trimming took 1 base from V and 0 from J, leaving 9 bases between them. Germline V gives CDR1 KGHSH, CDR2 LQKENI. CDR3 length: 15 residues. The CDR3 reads CASSPQRPMNTEAFF. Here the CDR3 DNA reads TGTGCCAGCTCACCACAGAGGCCGATGAACACTGAAGCTTTCTTT.